The 22 T cell receptor beta chains below all came from one sample that was sequenced in a study of a mutant IDH1 vaccine in newly diagnosed glioma. The time point here: baseline, week 1 (first vaccination visit). Treatment in this sample: pre-vaccination baseline after standard-of-care therapy. Profiled with immunoSEQ multiplex PCR; TCRdb holds only in-frame clones, not every one. This sample carries tens of thousands of clones, around 85% of them seen once, and the ten largest clones take 4.8%. The source was PBMCs, collected from a glioma patient treated with radiotherapy, temozolomide or both. These receptors were taken from a middle-aged woman with glioma.

The chain carries TRBV5-1 and TRBJ2-3; the D gene could be TRBD1 or TRBD2 (6 bases each). The CDR3 runs 13 residues. V was trimmed by 4 bases and J by 4 bases, leaving 10 bases between them. Germline CDR1 reads SGHRS; CDR2 reads YFSETQ. CDR3 nucleotide sequence: TGCGCCAGCAGCCCCGGGGGCGCAGATACGCAGTATTTT. Protein product: CASSPGGADTQYF.

The V gene is TRBV5-1, the J gene TRBJ1-1; D possibly corresponds to TRBD1 (5 bases). The V end was cut by 2 bases, the J end by 3 bases, with 14 bases between. The CDR3 extends over 15 amino acids. Germline V lookup: CDR1 SGHRS, CDR2 YFSETQ. The CDR3 nucleotides are TGCGCCAGCAGCTTTGGTGAGGGGTGGGACACTGAAGCTTTCTTT. Translated: CASSFGEGWDTEAFF.

This chain uses TRBV6-5 with TRBJ2-5; D not resolved. V lost 2 bases to trimming and J lost 1 base, with 14 bases between them. The germline V gene has CDR1 MNHEY and CDR2 SVGAGI. There are 16 residues in the CDR3. The CDR3 nucleotides read TGTGCCAGCAGTTACCACTCGAACGCCGCCCAAGAGACCCAGTACTTC. It translates to CASSYHSNAAQETQYF.

This sequence joins TRBV7-2 and TRBJ1-3; TRBD1 might be the D (5 bases). Trimming took off 6 bases at V and 3 bases at J, with 12 bases between the two ends. Per germline, CDR1 SGHTA and CDR2 FQGNSA. CDR3 size: 14 residues. The CDR3 is CASSIDSYGNTIYF. The CDR3 DNA reads TGTGCCAGCAGTATAGACAGTTATGGAAACACCATATATTTT.

The genes are TRBV4-2 and TRBJ2-7; D may correspond to TRBD1 or TRBD2 (5 bases each). The CDR3 extends over 15 amino acids. V lost 0 bases to trimming and J lost 2 bases, with 11 bases between them. Per germline, CDR1 LGHNA and CDR2 YNFKEQ. The CDR3 region has the DNA TGTGCCAGCAGCCAAGAATGGGACGGCGCCTACGAGCAGTACTTC. Encoded protein: CASSQEWDGAYEQYF.

The rearrangement joins TRBV20-1 to TRBJ1-1, with a weak D call TRBD1 (5 bases). Per germline, CDR1 DFQATT and CDR2 SNEGSKA (reference sequence). The CDR3 extends over 10 amino acids. Here the CDR3 DNA reads TGCAGCCCTGCAGGGTTTGAAGCTTTCTTT. Protein: CSPAGFEAFF.

The chain links TRBV11-2 to TRBJ2-5, with 13 positions matching TRBD2. The ends lost 3 bases at V and 5 bases at J; junction bases unmatched: 9. There are 17 residues in the CDR3. CDR1 is SGHAT and CDR2 is FQNNGV in the germline V gene. The chain's CDR3 is CASSLGPTSGGLETQYF. DNA of the CDR3: TGTGCCAGCAGCTTGGGCCCGACTAGCGGGGGGTTGGAGACCCAGTACTTC.

This clone has just one count. This rearrangement joins TRBV5-5 to TRBJ2-5; no firm D call. Germline V gene lookup returns CDR1 SGHKS and CDR2 YYEKEE (reference sequence). The CDR3 runs to 15 residues. V was clipped by 2 bases and J by 1 base, with 12 bases between them. This CDR3 is CASSFSGPIQETQYF. In DNA, the CDR3 is TGTGCCAGCAGCTTCTCCGGGCCTATCCAAGAGACCCAGTACTTC.

This chain links TRBV19 with TRBJ1-6; D is undetermined. The germline CDR1 and CDR2 sequences are LNHDA and SQIVND (reference sequence). Trimming removed 10 bases from V and 0 bases from J, with 16 bases in between. The CDR3 loop spans 16 amino acids. DNA for the CDR3: TGTGCCACCAAAGGAACGGAGAGCTCCTATAATTCACCCCTCCACTTT. Encoded protein: CATKGTESSYNSPLHF.

The rearrangement joins TRBV4-3 to TRBJ1-1; D gene ambiguous. The germline V gene has CDR1 LGHNA and CDR2 YSLEER. The V and J ends lost 1 base and 5 bases respectively, with 20 bases between them. This CDR3 comprises 17 residues. CDR3 residues: CASSQVIQAQRETEAFF. DNA of the CDR3: TGCGCCAGCAGCCAAGTAATCCAGGCTCAGAGGGAGACTGAAGCTTTCTTT.

The CDR3 reads CATSSTGTSGSADTGELFF. The CDR3, as DNA: TGTGCCACCAGCAGTACAGGGACTAGCGGGAGTGCGGACACCGGGGAGCTGTTTTTT. The chain carries TRBV15 and TRBJ2-2; 14 nucleotides line up with TRBD2. Germline-derived CDR1 and CDR2 are LNHNV and YYDKDF (reference sequence). V lost 3 bases, J lost 3 bases, and 9 bases stayed unmatched. The CDR3 consists of 19 residues.

This chain connects TRBV6-1 to TRBJ2-7; TRBD1 agrees at 8 bases. The CDR3 extends over 14 amino acids. The V segment lost 8 bases and the J segment 0 bases; nucleotides outside the gene matches: 6. The germline CDR1 and CDR2 sequences are MNHNS and SASEGT. The CDR3 nucleotides read TGTGCCAGCTTGTGGGACAGGAGCTCCTACGAGCAGTACTTC. Translating it yields CASLWDRSSYEQYF.

The genes are TRBV5-1 and TRBJ2-3; tentatively, D is TRBD2 (6 bases). Trimming stripped 1 base from V and 0 bases from J, with 15 bases between. Germline-derived CDR1 and CDR2 are SGHRS and YFSETQ. The CDR3 consists of 17 residues. The CDR3 reads CASSLWGFGGSTDTQYF. The CDR3, as DNA: TGCGCCAGCAGCTTGTGGGGGTTCGGGGGTAGCACAGATACGCAGTATTTT.

The rearrangement uses TRBV6-1 and TRBJ1-6; D might be TRBD1 (5 bases). Germline CDR1 is MNHNS and CDR2 is SASEGT. V lost 6 bases to trimming and J lost 12 bases, with 21 bases between them. The CDR3 runs 15 residues. The CDR3 sequence is CASRESGQISVPLHF. The CDR3 DNA sequence: TGTGCCAGCAGGGAAAGTGGACAAATATCGGTACCCCTCCACTTT.

The gene calls are TRBV7-9 and TRBJ2-5; 8 positions agree with TRBD2. Germline CDR1 is SEHNR and CDR2 is FQNEAQ (reference sequence). The CDR3 contains 13 residues. The V segment lost 5 bases and the J segment 4 bases; nucleotides outside the gene matches: 3. The CDR3 sequence is CASSPGGGETQYF. CDR3 nucleotides: TGTGCCAGCAGCCCGGGGGGGGGAGAGACCCAGTACTTC.

The genes are TRBV25-1 and TRBJ1-2; D uncertain. Germline V lookup: CDR1 MGHDK, CDR2 SYGVNS. The CDR3 has 14 amino acids. V lost 5 bases, J lost 0 bases, and 10 bases lay in between. This CDR3 is CASSRSGANYGYTF. The CDR3, as DNA: TGTGCCAGCAGTAGATCCGGAGCTAACTATGGCTACACCTTC.

The rearrangement links TRBV30 to TRBJ2-2; 16 bases line up with TRBD2. This CDR3 spans 16 amino acids. Germline CDR1 GTSNPN, CDR2 SVGIG (reference sequence). Unmatched junction bases numbered 5, after V lost 4 bases and J lost 6 bases. This CDR3 reads CAWNPGTSGRAGELFF. The CDR3, as DNA: TGTGCCTGGAATCCCGGGACTAGCGGGAGGGCCGGGGAGCTGTTTTTT.

This clone was observed once. J is TRBJ2-7 and V is TRBV6-6; D may be TRBD2 (5 bases). V was shortened by 5 bases and J by 3 bases, with 11 bases between the two germline ends. The CDR3 loop spans 13 amino acids. CDR1 and CDR2 (germline): MNHNY, SVGAGI (reference sequence). The CDR3, as DNA: TGTGCCAGCAGTAGCCTACTAGGCTACGAGCAGTACTTC. Translated: CASSSLLGYEQYF.

This clone has more than one count but fewer than ten. V and J are TRBV6-1 and TRBJ1-4; D uncertain. With 5 bases removed from V and 7 bases from J, the gap between germline ends came to 17 bases. The CDR3 length is 15 residues. Looked up from germline, CDR1 is MNHNS and CDR2 is SASEGT. The CDR3 sequence: CASSLIEGGGEKLFF. The CDR3 DNA follows: TGTGCCAGCAGTCTGATTGAGGGTGGTGGTGAAAAACTGTTTTTT.

V usage is TRBV7-8 and J usage is TRBJ2-1; D is uncertain. CDR1 SGHVS and CDR2 FQNEAQ come from the germline V gene. The CDR3 spans 15 residues. V was shortened by 6 bases and J by 8 bases, with 20 bases between the two germline ends. The CDR3 nucleotides are TGTGCCAGCAGTCAAAGTCCTTATTACGCAGATGAGCAGTTCTTC. Translated: CASSQSPYYADEQFF.

The V call is TRBV13, the J call TRBJ2-1; the D gene is possibly TRBD1 (6 bases). The V end lost 5 bases, the J end lost 5 bases, and 10 bases lay between the germline ends. The germline V gene encodes CDR1 PRHDT and CDR2 FYEKMQ (reference sequence). CDR3 length: 13 amino acids. The CDR3 protein is CASSKGVNNEQFF. CDR3 coding DNA: TGTGCCAGCAGCAAGGGGGTAAACAATGAGCAGTTCTTC.

This clone was detected once. The genes are TRBV7-9 and TRBJ1-1; D is unresolved. CDR1 and CDR2 (germline): SEHNR, FQNEAQ (reference sequence). Between the trimmed V and J ends, which lost 2 bases and 11 bases, there was a span of 12 bases. The CDR3 is 12 residues long. The CDR3 nucleotides are TGTGCCAGCAGCTTACACGAATCCCTGGCTTTCTTT. Translating it yields CASSLHESLAFF.